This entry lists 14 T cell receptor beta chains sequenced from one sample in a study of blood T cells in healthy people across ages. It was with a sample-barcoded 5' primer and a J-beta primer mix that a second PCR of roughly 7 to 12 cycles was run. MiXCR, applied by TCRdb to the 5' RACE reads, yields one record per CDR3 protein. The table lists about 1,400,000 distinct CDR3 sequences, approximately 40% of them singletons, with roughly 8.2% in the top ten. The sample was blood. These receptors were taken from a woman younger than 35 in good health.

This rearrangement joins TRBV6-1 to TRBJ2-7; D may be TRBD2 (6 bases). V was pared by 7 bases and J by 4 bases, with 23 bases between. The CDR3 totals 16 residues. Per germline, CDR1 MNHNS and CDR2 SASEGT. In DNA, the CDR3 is TGTGCCAGCACGAAGTGGGGGACTGGAGTTAGATACGAGCAGTACTTC. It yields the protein CASTKWGTGVRYEQYF.

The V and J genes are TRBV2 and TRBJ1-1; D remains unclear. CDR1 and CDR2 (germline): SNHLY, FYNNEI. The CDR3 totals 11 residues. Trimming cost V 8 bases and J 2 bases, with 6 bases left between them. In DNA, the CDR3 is TGTGCCAGCCCGCGAAACACTGAAGCTTTCTTT. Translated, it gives CASPRNTEAFF.

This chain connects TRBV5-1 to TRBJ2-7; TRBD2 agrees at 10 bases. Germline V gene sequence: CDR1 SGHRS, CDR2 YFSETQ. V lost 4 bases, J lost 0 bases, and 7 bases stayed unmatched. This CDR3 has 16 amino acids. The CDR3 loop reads CASSAPGTSASYEQYF. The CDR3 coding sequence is TGCGCCAGCAGCGCACCAGGGACTAGCGCCTCCTACGAGCAGTACTTC.

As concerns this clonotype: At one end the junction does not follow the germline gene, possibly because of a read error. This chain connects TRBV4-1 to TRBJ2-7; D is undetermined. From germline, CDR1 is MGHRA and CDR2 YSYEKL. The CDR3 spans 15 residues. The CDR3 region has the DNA TGCGCCAGCAGCCCTTTTGGACGGAACTCCTACGAGCAGAACTTC. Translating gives CASSPFGRNSYEQNF.

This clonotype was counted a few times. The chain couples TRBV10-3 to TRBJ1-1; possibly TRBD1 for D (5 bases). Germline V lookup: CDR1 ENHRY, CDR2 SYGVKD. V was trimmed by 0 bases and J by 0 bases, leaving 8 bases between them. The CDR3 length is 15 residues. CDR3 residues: CAISESSGLNTEAFF. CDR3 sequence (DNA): TGTGCCATCAGTGAGTCATCAGGGCTGAACACTGAAGCTTTCTTT.

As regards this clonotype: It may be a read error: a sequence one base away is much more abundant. CDR3 in DNA: TGTGCCAGCAGCCAAGTAGCTTCCAGCGGGACCTACAATGAGCAGTACTTC. Translating gives CASSQVASSGTYNEQYF. The rearrangement links TRBV4-2 to TRBJ2-5, with TRBD2 matching 7 bases. Germline V gene data show CDR1 as LGHNA and CDR2 as YNFKEQ. V was clipped by 1 base and J by 11 bases; unmatched bases: 19. CDR3 length: 17 residues.

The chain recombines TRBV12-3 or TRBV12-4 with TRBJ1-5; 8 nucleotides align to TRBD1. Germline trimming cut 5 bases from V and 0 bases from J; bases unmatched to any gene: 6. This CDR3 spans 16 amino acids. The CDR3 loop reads CASSPDRVGSNQPQHF. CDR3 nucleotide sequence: TGTGCCAGCAGTCCGGACAGGGTCGGTAGCAATCAGCCCCAGCATTTT.

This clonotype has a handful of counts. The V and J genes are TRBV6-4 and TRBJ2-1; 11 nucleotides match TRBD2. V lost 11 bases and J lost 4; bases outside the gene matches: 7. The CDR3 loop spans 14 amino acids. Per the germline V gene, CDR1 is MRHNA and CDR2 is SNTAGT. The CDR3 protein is CAGSTSGNYNEQFF. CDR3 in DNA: TGTGCCGGGTCGACTAGCGGGAATTACAATGAGCAGTTCTTC.

CDR3 residues: CSARDLDRVSETQYF. For the CDR3, the DNA is TGCAGTGCTAGAGATCTCGACAGGGTATCGGAGACCCAGTACTTC. The chain employs TRBV20-1 and TRBJ2-5; 7 bases align to TRBD1. V lost 0 bases, J lost 5 bases, and 9 bases stayed unmatched. Germline lookup yields CDR1 DFQATT and CDR2 SNEGSKA (reference sequence). The CDR3 contains 15 residues.

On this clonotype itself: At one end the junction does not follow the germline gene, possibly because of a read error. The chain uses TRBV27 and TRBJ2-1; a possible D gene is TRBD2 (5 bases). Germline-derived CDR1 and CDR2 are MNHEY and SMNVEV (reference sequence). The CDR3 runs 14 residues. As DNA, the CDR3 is TGTGCCAGCAGTCCACTAGAGAGGGTGAATGGGCAGTTCTTC. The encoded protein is CASSPLERVNGQFF.

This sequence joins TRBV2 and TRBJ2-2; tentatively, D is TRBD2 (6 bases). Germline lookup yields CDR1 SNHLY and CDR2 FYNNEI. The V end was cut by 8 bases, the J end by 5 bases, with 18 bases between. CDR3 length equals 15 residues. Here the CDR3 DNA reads TGTGCCAGCGAACCCCCCGGGAGAGATACCGGGGAGCTGTTTTTT. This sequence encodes CASEPPGRDTGELFF.

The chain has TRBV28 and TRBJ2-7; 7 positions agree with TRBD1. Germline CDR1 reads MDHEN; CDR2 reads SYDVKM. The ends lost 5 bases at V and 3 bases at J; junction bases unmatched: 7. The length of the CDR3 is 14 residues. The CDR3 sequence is CASSTGQRNYEQYF. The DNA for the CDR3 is TGTGCCAGCAGTACGGGACAGAGAAACTACGAGCAGTACTTC.

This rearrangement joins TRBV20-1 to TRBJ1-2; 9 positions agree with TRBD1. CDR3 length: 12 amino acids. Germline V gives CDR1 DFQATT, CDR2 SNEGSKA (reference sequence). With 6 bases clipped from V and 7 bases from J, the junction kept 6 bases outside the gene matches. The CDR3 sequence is CSARDRASGYTF. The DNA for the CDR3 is TGCAGTGCCCGGGACAGGGCGAGTGGCTACACCTTC.

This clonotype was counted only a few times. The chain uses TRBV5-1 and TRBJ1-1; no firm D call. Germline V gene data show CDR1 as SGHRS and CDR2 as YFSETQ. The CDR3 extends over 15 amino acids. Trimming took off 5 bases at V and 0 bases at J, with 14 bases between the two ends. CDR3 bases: TGCGCCAGCAGTTTCCCAGGAACCATGAACACTGAAGCTTTCTTT. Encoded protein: CASSFPGTMNTEAFF. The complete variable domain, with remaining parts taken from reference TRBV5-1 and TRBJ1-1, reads KAGVTQTPRYLIKTRGQQVTLSCSPISGHRSVSWYQQTPGQGLQFLFEYFSETQRNKGNFPGRFSGRQFSNSRSEMNVSTLELGDSALYLCASSFPGTMNTEAFFGQGTRLTVV.